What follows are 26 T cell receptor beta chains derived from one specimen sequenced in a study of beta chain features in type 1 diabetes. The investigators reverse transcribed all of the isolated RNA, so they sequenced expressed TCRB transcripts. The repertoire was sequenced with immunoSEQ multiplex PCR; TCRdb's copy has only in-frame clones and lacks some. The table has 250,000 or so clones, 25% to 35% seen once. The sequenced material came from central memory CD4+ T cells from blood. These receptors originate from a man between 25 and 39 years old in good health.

The CDR3: CASSPRQGEQPQHF. The CDR3 coding sequence is TGCGCCAGCAGCCCCAGACAGGGGGAACAGCCCCAGCATTTT. The genes are TRBV5-1 and TRBJ1-5; 9 bases fit TRBD1. Trimming removed 4 bases from V and 7 bases from J; junction bases left unmatched: 6. The CDR3 runs 14 residues. Germline V CDR1 and CDR2: SGHRS, YFSETQ.

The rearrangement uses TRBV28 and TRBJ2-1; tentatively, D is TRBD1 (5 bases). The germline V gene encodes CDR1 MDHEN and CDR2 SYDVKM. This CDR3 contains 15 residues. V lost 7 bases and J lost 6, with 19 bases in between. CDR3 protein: CASKRLDNTRNEQFF. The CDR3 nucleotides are TGTGCCAGCAAACGACTGGACAATACCCGCAATGAGCAGTTCTTC.

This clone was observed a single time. This chain's CDR3 is CASSQTGGALFF. The CDR3 DNA reads as TGCGCCAGCAGCCAAACAGGGGGCGCCCTGTTTTTT. V and J are TRBV4-1 and TRBJ1-4, with TRBD1 matching 9 bases. Losses at the gene ends were 2 bases for V and 14 bases for J; bases not matched to a gene: 3. The CDR3 loop spans 12 amino acids. Germline CDR1 is MGHRA and CDR2 is YSYEKL.

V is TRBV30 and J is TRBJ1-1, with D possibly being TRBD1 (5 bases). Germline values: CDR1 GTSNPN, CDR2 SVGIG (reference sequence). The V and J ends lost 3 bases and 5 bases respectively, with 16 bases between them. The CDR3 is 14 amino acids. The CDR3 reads CAWSVGKGSTEAFF. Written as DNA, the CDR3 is TGTGCCTGGAGCGTGGGGAAGGGGAGTACTGAAGCTTTCTTT.

CDR3 DNA: TGTGCCAGCTCACTGCTGGCAGCCGCCAATGAGCAGTTCTTC. This translates into CASSLLAAANEQFF. The chain links TRBV18 to TRBJ2-1; D unresolved. The CDR3 covers 14 residues. The V and J ends lost 4 bases and 6 bases respectively, with 13 bases between them. Looked up from germline, CDR1 is KGHSH and CDR2 is LQKENI. The full variable domain, in which reference TRBV18 and TRBJ2-1 provide the parts outside the CDR3, is NAGVMQNPRHLVRRRGQEARLRCSPMKGHSHVYWYRQLPEEGLKFMVYLQKENIIDESGMPKERFSAEFPKEGPSILRIQQVVRGDSAAYFCASSLLAAANEQFFGPGTRLTVL.

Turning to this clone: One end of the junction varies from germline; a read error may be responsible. This CDR3 reads CAGSPPGQGADTQYF. The CDR3 DNA reads as TGTGCCGGCTCACCTCCGGGACAGGGGGCAGATACGCAGTATTTT. This rearrangement joins TRBV18 to TRBJ2-3, with 11 positions matching TRBD1. Germline V gene data show CDR1 as KGHSH and CDR2 as LQKENI. The CDR3 length is 15 residues.

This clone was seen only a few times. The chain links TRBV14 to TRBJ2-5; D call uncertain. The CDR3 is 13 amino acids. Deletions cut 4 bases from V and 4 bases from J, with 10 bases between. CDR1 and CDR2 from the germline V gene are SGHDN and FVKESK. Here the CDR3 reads CASSRRVGETQYF. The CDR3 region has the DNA TGTGCCAGCAGCCGGCGCGTTGGAGAGACCCAGTACTTC.

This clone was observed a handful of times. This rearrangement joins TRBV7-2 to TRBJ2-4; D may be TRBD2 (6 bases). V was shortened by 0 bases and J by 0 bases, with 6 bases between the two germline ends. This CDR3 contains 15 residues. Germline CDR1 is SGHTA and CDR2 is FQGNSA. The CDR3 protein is CASSLAGGAKNIQYF. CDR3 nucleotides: TGTGCCAGCAGCTTAGCGGGGGGAGCCAAAAACATTCAGTACTTC.

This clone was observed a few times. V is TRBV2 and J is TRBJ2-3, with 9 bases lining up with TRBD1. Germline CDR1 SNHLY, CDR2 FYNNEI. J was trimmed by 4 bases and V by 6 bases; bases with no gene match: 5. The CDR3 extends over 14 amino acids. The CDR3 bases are TGTGCCAGCAGCCTGGACAGGGGTGCAGATACGCAGTATTTT. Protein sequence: CASSLDRGADTQYF.

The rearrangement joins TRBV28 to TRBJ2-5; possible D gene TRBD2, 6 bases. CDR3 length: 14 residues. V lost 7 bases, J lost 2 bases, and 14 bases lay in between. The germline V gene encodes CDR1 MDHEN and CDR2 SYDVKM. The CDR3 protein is CASNIAGFQETQYF. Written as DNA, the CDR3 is TGTGCCAGCAACATTGCGGGATTTCAAGAGACCCAGTACTTC.

CDR3 sequence reads: CASSLAGQGLAGELFF. CDR3 coding DNA: TGTGCCAGCAGCTTAGCCGGACAGGGGCTGGCCGGGGAGCTGTTTTTT. V usage is TRBV11-2 and J usage is TRBJ2-2, with TRBD1 matching over 9 bases. The CDR3 sequence is 16 residues long. The V gene end was trimmed by 1 base and the J gene end by 6 bases; junction bases not matched to a gene: 6. Germline V lookup: CDR1 SGHAT, CDR2 FQNNGV.

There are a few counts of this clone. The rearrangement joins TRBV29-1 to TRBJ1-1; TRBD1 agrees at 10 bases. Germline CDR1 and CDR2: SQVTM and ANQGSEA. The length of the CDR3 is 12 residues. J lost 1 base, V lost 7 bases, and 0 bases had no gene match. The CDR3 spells CSGDRGNTEAFF. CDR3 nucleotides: TGCAGCGGGGACAGGGGGAACACTGAAGCTTTCTTT.

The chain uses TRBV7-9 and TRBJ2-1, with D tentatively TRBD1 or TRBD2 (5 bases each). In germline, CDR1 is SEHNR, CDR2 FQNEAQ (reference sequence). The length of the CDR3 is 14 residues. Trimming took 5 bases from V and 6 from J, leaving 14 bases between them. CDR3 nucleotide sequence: TGTGCCAGCAGCGGGACCTCGAGGTCCAATGAGCAGTTCTTC. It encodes CASSGTSRSNEQFF.

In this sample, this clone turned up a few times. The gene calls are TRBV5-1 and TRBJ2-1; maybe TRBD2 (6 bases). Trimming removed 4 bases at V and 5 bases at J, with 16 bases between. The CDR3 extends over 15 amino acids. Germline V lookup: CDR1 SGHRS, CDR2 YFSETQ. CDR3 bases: TGCGCCAGCAGCCCCACAGAAGTAGCGGACAATGAGCAGTTCTTC. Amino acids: CASSPTEVADNEQFF.

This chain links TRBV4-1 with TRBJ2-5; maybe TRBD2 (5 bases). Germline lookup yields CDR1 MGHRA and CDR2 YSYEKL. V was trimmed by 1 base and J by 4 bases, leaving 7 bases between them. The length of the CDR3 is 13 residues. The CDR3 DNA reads TGCGCCAGCAGCCAAGGGAGGCCAGAGACCCAGTACTTC. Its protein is CASSQGRPETQYF.

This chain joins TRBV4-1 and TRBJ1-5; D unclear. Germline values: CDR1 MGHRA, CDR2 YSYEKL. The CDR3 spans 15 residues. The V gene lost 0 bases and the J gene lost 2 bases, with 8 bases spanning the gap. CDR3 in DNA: TGCGCCAGCAGCCAAGATCGAGGGCGCAATCAGCCCCAGCATTTT. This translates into CASSQDRGRNQPQHF.

CDR3 coding DNA: TGTGCCTGGAGACGGGTCGGGGCGCACACCGGGGAGCTGTTTTTT. It is translated as CAWRRVGAHTGELFF. The rearrangement links TRBV30 to TRBJ2-2; D assignment may be TRBD1 or TRBD2 (5 bases each). Trimming removed 3 bases at V and 3 bases at J, with 14 bases between. The germline V gene has CDR1 GTSNPN and CDR2 SVGIG (reference sequence). This CDR3 spans 15 amino acids.

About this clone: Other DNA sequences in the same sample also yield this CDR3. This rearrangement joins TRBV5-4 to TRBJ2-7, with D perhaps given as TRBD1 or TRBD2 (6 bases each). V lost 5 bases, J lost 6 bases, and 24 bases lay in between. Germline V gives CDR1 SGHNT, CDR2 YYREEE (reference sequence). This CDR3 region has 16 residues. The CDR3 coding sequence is TGTGCCAGCAGTCTCACCGGGGGCCCCGCGGTAAGCGAGCAGTACTTC. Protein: CASSLTGGPAVSEQYF.

CDR3 sequence reads: CASRIVRRGGETQYF. In nucleotides, the CDR3 is TGTGCCAGCAGAATTGTCCGCAGGGGCGGAGAGACCCAGTACTTC. The V call is TRBV6-5, the J call TRBJ2-5; tentatively, D is TRBD1 (6 bases). The CDR3 has 15 residues. Germline V gives CDR1 MNHEY, CDR2 SVGAGI. Trimming took 6 bases from V and 4 from J, leaving 18 bases between them.

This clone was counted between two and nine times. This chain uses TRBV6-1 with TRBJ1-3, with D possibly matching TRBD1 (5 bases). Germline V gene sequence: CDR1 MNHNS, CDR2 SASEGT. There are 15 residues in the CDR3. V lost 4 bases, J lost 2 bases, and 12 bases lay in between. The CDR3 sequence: CASSAGWGTGNTIYF. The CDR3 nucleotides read TGTGCCAGCAGTGCTGGGTGGGGCACTGGAAACACCATATATTTT.

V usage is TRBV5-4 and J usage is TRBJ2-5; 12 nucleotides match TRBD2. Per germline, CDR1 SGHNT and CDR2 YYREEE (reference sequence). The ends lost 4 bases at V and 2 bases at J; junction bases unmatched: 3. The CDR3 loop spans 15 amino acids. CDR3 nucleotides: TGTGCCAGCAGCCGAGGACTAGCGGGACAAGAGACCCAGTACTTC. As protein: CASSRGLAGQETQYF. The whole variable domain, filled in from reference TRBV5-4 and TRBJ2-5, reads ETGVTQSPTHLIKTRGQQVTLRCSSQSGHNTVSWYQQALGQGPQFIFQYYREEENGRGNFPPRFSGLQFPNYSSELNVNALELDDSALYLCASSRGLAGQETQYFGPGTRLLVL.

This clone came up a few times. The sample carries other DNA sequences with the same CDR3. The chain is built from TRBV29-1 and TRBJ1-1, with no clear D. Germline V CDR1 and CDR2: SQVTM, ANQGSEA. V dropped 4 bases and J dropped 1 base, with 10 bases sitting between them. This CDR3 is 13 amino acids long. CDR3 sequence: CSVGRATNTEAFF. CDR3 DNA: TGCAGCGTTGGTAGGGCGACGAACACTGAAGCTTTCTTT.

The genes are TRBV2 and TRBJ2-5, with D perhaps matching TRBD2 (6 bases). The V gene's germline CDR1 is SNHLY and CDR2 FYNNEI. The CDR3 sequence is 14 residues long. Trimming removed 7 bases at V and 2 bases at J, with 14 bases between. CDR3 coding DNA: TGTGCCAGCACCCTCGTGGGGAGGCAAGAGACCCAGTACTTC. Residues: CASTLVGRQETQYF.

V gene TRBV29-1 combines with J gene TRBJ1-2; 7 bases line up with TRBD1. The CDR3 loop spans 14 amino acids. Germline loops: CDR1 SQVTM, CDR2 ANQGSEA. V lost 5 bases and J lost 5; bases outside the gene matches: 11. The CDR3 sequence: CSVSPEGTAYGYTF. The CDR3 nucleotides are TGCAGCGTTTCCCCCGAAGGGACAGCGTATGGCTACACCTTC.

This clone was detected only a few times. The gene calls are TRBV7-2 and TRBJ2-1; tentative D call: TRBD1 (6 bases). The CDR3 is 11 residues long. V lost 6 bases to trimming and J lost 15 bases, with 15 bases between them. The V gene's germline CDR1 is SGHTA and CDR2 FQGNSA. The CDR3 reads CASSPGHRWFF. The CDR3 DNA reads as TGTGCCAGCAGTCCGGGACACCGGTGGTTCTTC.

The CDR3 sequence: CASSGQGQGTETQYF. The CDR3 region has the DNA TGTGCCAGCAGTGGGCAAGGACAGGGTACGGAGACCCAGTACTTC. This rearrangement joins TRBV25-1 to TRBJ2-5; the match to TRBD1 covers 8 bases. V dropped 4 bases and J dropped 5; count of bases not matched to a gene: 9. The CDR3 extends over 15 amino acids. The germline V gene has CDR1 MGHDK and CDR2 SYGVNS.